This T cell receptor beta chain derives from a study of blood T cell repertoires in COVID-19 (dated by TCRdb to 2019 to 2021). For the study in its entirety: Samples from collaborators originated in the United States, Italy and Spain and spanned both the acute and convalescent phases of COVID-19. The prospective study material was composed of cDNA or gDNA derived from T cells, B-cell-depleted T cells, or PBMCs. Subjects who had been exposed to COVID-19, were actively infected with it, or had recovered from it provided the deeply sampled blood TCRbeta repertoires that made up the dataset. The repertoires were released in a freely available public database intended as a resource for research on the immune response to SARS-CoV-2. Samples were obtained from the ongoing ImmuneRACE study (first 160 participants) and from about 1,300 subjects provided by 6 global collaborators. Sample metadata almost always included a de-identified subject ID, COVID-19 status, age in years and sex. HLA class I and class II types, where available, came from metadata supplied by the sample provider rather than from assay-based typing.

Regarding this clone: No antigen is known for it. It has no much larger one-base neighbor in the sample; base qualities were not kept.

The germline ends are 9 bases apart after V is trimmed by 6 bases and J by 4 bases. Inclusive of the bounding cysteine and phenylalanine, the CDR3 is 12 residues long. Only the CDR3 region is kept as DNA, spanning 36 bases read in frame from base 1. The germline V gene specifies MNHEY as CDR1 and SVGAGI as CDR2. Study-wide conclusions, independent of this receptor: How much clinical and demographic metadata was included differed by source and by participant, and the metadata was provided uncurated.

The collaborating institutions used their own protocols to collect whole blood in K2EDTA tubes. Collaborator samples were shipped for TCRbeta analysis as frozen whole blood, isolated PBMCs, or DNA extracted from either sample type. TCRbeta CDR3 regions were amplified from genomic DNA using the immunoSEQ Assay, a bias-controlled multiplex PCR. Regarding the original processing steps: Within the assay, amplification of reference gene primers was used to estimate how many nucleated cells each sample contained. To quantify the absolute abundance of each unique TCRbeta CDR3 rearrangement, sequence reads were collapsed and filtered. Productive Simpson clonality was computed per sample as the square root of Simpson's diversity index over productive rearrangements. As stored in TCRdb, this immuneACCESS dataset retains in-frame rearrangements with V and J assigned. A fraction of the clones does not appear; measured against another copy, unresolved V genes explain less than half of the discrepancy, and the remainder lacks a known reason. That table furnishes V, J and clone size, whereas the DNA furnished D and trimming. Present in this sample are some 40,000 clones, around three quarters of which were seen just once. The ten largest account for 38% of the sample.

Rearrangement joined TRBV6-5 to TRBJ1-2; TRBD1 might be the D gene, on 5 matching bases. This clonotype originated in a man of 80 years or more with active or convalescent COVID-19. The source material was peripheral blood. The CDR3 amino acid sequence is: CASSSQGYGYTF. Here is the DNA: TGTGCCAGCAGCAGTCAGGGCTATGGCTACACCTTC.